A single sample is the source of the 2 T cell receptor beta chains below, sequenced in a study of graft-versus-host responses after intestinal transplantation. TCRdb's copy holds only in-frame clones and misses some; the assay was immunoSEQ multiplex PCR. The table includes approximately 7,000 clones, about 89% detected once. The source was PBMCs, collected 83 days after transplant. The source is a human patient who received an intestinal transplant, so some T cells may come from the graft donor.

CDR3 in amino acids: CASYAGTGLRPQHF. CDR3 nucleotides: TGTGCCAGTTACGCCGGGACAGGCCTAAGGCCCCAGCATTTT. V gene TRBV6-5 combines with J gene TRBJ1-5; the match to TRBD1 covers 8 bases. This CDR3 comprises 14 residues. Trimming at V came to 9 bases and at J to 9 bases, leaving 13 bases not matched to a gene. The germline gives CDR1 MNHEY, CDR2 SVGAGI.

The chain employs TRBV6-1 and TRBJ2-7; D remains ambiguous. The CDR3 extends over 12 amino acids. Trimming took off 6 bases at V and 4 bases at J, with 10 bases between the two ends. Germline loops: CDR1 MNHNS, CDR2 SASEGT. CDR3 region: CASRTGAYEQYV. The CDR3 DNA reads TGTGCCAGCAGGACGGGTGCTTACGAGCAGTACGTC.